These 20 T cell receptor beta chains originate from one sample sequenced in a study of blood T cell repertoires in COVID-19. The data were produced by immunoSEQ multiplex PCR, yet TCRdb's version contains in-frame clones alone and is incomplete. The sample includes about 120,000 clones, approximately 80% of them seen just once. Source material: peripheral blood. The receptors here all came from a human donor in a cohort sampled during active COVID-19.

This clone was seen more than once but under ten times. This chain links TRBV4-1 with TRBJ1-1; TRBD1 might be the D (6 bases). Germline CDR1 reads MGHRA; CDR2 reads YSYEKL. There are 17 residues in the CDR3. Trimming removed 1 base at V and 3 bases at J, with 18 bases between. The CDR3 bases are TGCGCCAGCAGCCAAGGGGAATGGGGGCGAGGGGACACTGAAGCTTTCTTT. Translating it yields CASSQGEWGRGDTEAFF.

This clone has a single count. The chain combines TRBV28 with TRBJ1-3, with TRBD1 as a possible D gene (5 bases). The ends were cut back, 5 bases at V and 1 base at J, with 12 bases in the middle. The CDR3 covers 15 residues. Looked up from germline, CDR1 is MDHEN and CDR2 is SYDVKM. The CDR3, as DNA: TGTGCCAGCAGTCCCATGTCAGGGTCTGGAAACACCATATATTTT. This sequence encodes CASSPMSGSGNTIYF.

This chain uses TRBV6-2 or TRBV6-3 with TRBJ1-1, with 10 bases lining up with TRBD1. The CDR3 is made up of 17 amino acids. Germline V gives CDR1 MNHEY, CDR2 SVGEGT. Trimming cost V 0 bases and J 4 bases; bases outside gene matches: 8. CDR3 bases: TGTGCCAGCAGTTACTCGACAGGGGGCAACTATCGCACTGAAGCTTTCTTT. It codes for CASSYSTGGNYRTEAFF.

V usage is TRBV7-9 and J usage is TRBJ1-6, with a possible D match to TRBD1 (5 bases). The germline gives CDR1 SEHNR, CDR2 FQNEAQ (reference sequence). The CDR3 has 13 amino acids. V lost 1 base and J lost 10, with 8 bases in between. The CDR3 DNA sequence: TGTGCCAGCAGCTTAGATCAGGGCTCACCCCTCCACTTT. It encodes CASSLDQGSPLHF.

The V gene is TRBV27, the J gene TRBJ2-5, with TRBD1 as a possible D gene (5 bases). The CDR3 is 13 residues long. Germline lookup yields CDR1 MNHEY and CDR2 SMNVEV (reference sequence). The V end was cut by 5 bases, the J end by 4 bases, with 11 bases between. The CDR3 loop is CASSQGRTETQYF. The CDR3 bases are TGTGCCAGCAGTCAGGGAAGGACAGAGACCCAGTACTTC.

In its sample, this clone was seen once. The chain links TRBV7-2 to TRBJ2-1; 13 nucleotides align to TRBD2. V lost 3 bases, J lost 6 bases, and 5 bases stayed unmatched. Germline values: CDR1 SGHTA, CDR2 FQGNSA. CDR3 length: 16 amino acids. The CDR3 sequence is CASSFTSGGAGNEQFF. CDR3 coding DNA: TGTGCCAGCAGCTTTACTAGCGGGGGGGCGGGCAATGAGCAGTTCTTC. The complete variable domain, with remaining parts taken from reference TRBV7-2 and TRBJ2-1, reads GAGVSQSPSNKVTEKGKDVELRCDPISGHTALYWYRQSLGQGLEFLIYFQGNSAPDKSGLPSDRFSAERTGGSVSTLTIQRTQQEDSAVYLCASSFTSGGAGNEQFFGPGTRLTVL.

The V gene is TRBV4-3, the J gene TRBJ1-2, with 8 bases identical to TRBD1. Germline V gene sequence: CDR1 LGHNA, CDR2 YSLEER. The CDR3 consists of 16 residues. V lost 1 base, J lost 2 bases, and 6 bases stayed unmatched. This CDR3 reads CASSQGGTGVNYGYTF. The CDR3 bases are TGCGCCAGCAGCCAAGGCGGGACAGGCGTGAACTATGGCTACACCTTC.

The chain carries TRBV19 and TRBJ1-2; TRBD1 might be the D (6 bases). Germline V lookup: CDR1 LNHDA, CDR2 SQIVND (reference sequence). V shed 7 bases and J shed 7 bases, with 22 bases lying between them. CDR3 length equals 15 residues. The DNA for the CDR3 is TGTGCCAGTAACCCCCGGGGAAGGGGGTTTCGTGGCTACACCTTC. It is translated as CASNPRGRGFRGYTF.

This clone was detected a few times. The chain has TRBV29-1 and TRBJ1-2; weak D call: TRBD1 (6 bases). The CDR3 length is 14 residues. V gave up 4 bases and J gave up 4 bases, with 16 bases separating them. The germline V gene has CDR1 SQVTM and CDR2 ANQGSEA. Here the CDR3 reads CSVVRGQSSYGYTF. The CDR3 coding sequence is TGCAGCGTTGTCCGAGGACAGTCTAGCTATGGCTACACCTTC.

CDR3 sequence (DNA): TGTGCCAGCAGTATCGCAGGGCAAGAGCAGTACTTC. Translating it yields CASSIAGQEQYF. The chain carries TRBV28 and TRBJ2-7; weak D call: TRBD1 (5 bases). Germline loops: CDR1 MDHEN, CDR2 SYDVKM. The CDR3 has 12 residues. The ends were cut back, 5 bases at V and 7 bases at J, with 12 bases in the middle.

The CDR3 region has the DNA TGTGCCAGCAGCCAACGCGGGGAAGAGACCCAGTACTTC. Translated, it gives CASSQRGEETQYF. The chain is built from TRBV3-1 (or the pseudogene TRBV3-2) and TRBJ2-5; D possibly corresponds to TRBD2 (6 bases). V lost 2 bases, J lost 3 bases, and 7 bases lay in between. The germline CDR1 and CDR2 sequences are LGHDT and YNNKEL (reference sequence). This CDR3 has 13 amino acids.

V and J are TRBV3-1 (or the pseudogene TRBV3-2) and TRBJ2-7; 9 nucleotides line up with TRBD1. The CDR3 sequence is 14 residues long. The trim removed 6 bases at V and 6 bases at J, leaving 9 bases unmatched. Germline V lookup: CDR1 LGHDT, CDR2 YNNKEL (reference sequence). The CDR3 loop is CASSTGTGSGEQYF. The DNA of the CDR3 is TGTGCCAGCAGTACCGGGACAGGGTCAGGCGAGCAGTACTTC.

In its sample, this clone was seen a few times. This chain uses TRBV5-1 with TRBJ2-1, with D tentatively TRBD2 (5 bases). Germline V gene data show CDR1 as SGHRS and CDR2 as YFSETQ. This CDR3 has 14 amino acids. Trimming removed 4 bases from V and 5 bases from J, with 13 bases in between. In DNA, the CDR3 is TGCGCCAGCAGCGGACTCGCGAAAGACAATGAGCAGTTCTTC. Its protein is CASSGLAKDNEQFF. Full variable domain (rest looked up from reference TRBV5-1 and TRBJ2-1): KAGVTQTPRYLIKTRGQQVTLSCSPISGHRSVSWYQQTPGQGLQFLFEYFSETQRNKGNFPGRFSGRQFSNSRSEMNVSTLELGDSALYLCASSGLAKDNEQFFGPGTRLTVL.

This sequence joins TRBV6-2 or TRBV6-3 and TRBJ1-1, with 8 bases matching TRBD1. Germline V gives CDR1 MNHEY, CDR2 SVGEGT. Trimming removed 5 bases from V and 6 bases from J; junction bases left unmatched: 8. This CDR3 has 14 amino acids. CDR3 loop: CASSVRQGIAEAFF. The CDR3, as DNA: TGTGCCAGCAGTGTCCGACAGGGGATCGCTGAAGCTTTCTTT.

The genes are TRBV19 and TRBJ2-3, with D maybe TRBD2 (6 bases). Per germline, CDR1 LNHDA and CDR2 SQIVND (reference sequence). Between the trimmed V and J ends, which lost 3 bases and 7 bases, there was a span of 14 bases. The CDR3 is 14 amino acids. Here the CDR3 reads CASSMAGGAYTQYF. The DNA of the CDR3 is TGTGCCAGTAGTATGGCGGGCGGGGCTTATACGCAGTATTTT.

The rearrangement uses TRBV12-3 or TRBV12-4 and TRBJ1-2; TRBD1 agrees at 11 bases. The CDR3 is 13 amino acids. Trimming took 6 bases from V and 7 from J; bases not matched to a gene: 4. The CDR3 DNA reads as TGTGCCAGCAGGAAAGGGACAGGGGGTGGCTACACCTTC. It translates to CASRKGTGGGYTF.

This clone was recorded a few times. The chain uses TRBV13 and TRBJ2-7; D gene ambiguous. Trimming left V 0 bases short and J 3 bases short, with 12 bases between. Germline CDR1 and CDR2: PRHDT and FYEKMQ (reference sequence). CDR3 size: 15 residues. The CDR3 sequence: CASSLGPQKNYEQYF. The CDR3 DNA sequence: TGTGCCAGCAGCTTAGGGCCGCAGAAGAACTACGAGCAGTACTTC.

The J gene is TRBJ2-3, the V gene TRBV6-5; 8 nucleotides line up with TRBD1. The CDR3 runs 16 residues. Germline V CDR1 and CDR2: MNHEY, SVGAGI. The V and J ends lost 4 bases and 0 bases, in that order; junction bases with no gene match: 6. The CDR3 reads CASSSRQGISTDTQYF. In DNA, the CDR3 is TGTGCCAGCAGTTCTCGACAGGGGATTAGCACAGATACGCAGTATTTT.

The chain recombines TRBV25-1 with TRBJ1-1; D perhaps matches TRBD1 (5 bases). Between the trimmed V and J ends, which lost 1 base and 5 bases, there was a span of 11 bases. Germline CDR1 MGHDK, CDR2 SYGVNS. The CDR3 runs 14 residues. The CDR3 spells CASSEFPGITEAFF. CDR3 bases: TGTGCCAGCAGTGAATTTCCAGGGATTACTGAAGCTTTCTTT.

This clone was counted once. The rearrangement links TRBV5-5 to TRBJ1-5, with 11 bases lining up with TRBD1. Germline CDR1 reads SGHKS; CDR2 reads YYEKEE (reference sequence). The CDR3 runs to 17 residues. J lost 3 bases, V lost 4 bases, and 9 bases had no gene match. The CDR3 DNA follows: TGTGCCAGCAGCGGGGACAGGGGGTATTATAACAATCAGCCCCAGCATTTT. Its protein is CASSGDRGYYNNQPQHF.